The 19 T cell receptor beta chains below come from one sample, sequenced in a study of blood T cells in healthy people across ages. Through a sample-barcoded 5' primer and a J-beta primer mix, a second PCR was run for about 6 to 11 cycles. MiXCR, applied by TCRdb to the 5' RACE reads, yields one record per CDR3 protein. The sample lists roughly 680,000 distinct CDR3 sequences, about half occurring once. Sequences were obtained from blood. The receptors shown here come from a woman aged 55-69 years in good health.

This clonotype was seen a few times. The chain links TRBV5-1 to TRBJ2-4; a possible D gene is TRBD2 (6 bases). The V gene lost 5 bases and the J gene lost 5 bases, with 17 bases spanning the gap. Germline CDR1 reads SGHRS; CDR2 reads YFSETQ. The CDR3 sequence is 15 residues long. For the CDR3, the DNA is TGCGCCAGCAGACAGACTAGTGGCTCTCAAAACATTCAGTACTTC. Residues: CASRQTSGSQNIQYF.

The CDR3 nucleotides read TGTGCCAGCAGGACTGGGACAGGGGCCACTGAAGCTTTCTTT. Protein sequence: CASRTGTGATEAFF. J is TRBJ1-1 and V is TRBV28; TRBD1 matches 10 bases. The V and J ends lost 6 bases and 4 bases, in that order; junction bases with no gene match: 5. The CDR3 extends over 14 amino acids. Germline lookup yields CDR1 MDHEN and CDR2 SYDVKM.

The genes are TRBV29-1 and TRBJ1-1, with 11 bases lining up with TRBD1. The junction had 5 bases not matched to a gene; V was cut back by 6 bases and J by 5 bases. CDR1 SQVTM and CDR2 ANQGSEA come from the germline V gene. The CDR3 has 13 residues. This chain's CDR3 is CSVRTGGMTEAFF. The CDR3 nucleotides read TGCAGCGTAAGGACAGGGGGCATGACTGAAGCTTTCTTT.

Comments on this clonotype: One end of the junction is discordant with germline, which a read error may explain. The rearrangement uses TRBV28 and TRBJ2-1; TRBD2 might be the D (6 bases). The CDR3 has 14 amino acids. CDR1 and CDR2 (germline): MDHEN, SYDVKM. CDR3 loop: CAGRAAGNYNEQFF. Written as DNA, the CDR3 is TGTGCCGGCAGGGCGGCGGGGAACTACAATGAGCAGTTCTTC.

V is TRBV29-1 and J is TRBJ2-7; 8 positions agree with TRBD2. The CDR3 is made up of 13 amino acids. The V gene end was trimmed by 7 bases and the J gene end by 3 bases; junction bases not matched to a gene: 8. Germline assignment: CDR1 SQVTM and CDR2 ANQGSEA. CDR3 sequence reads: CSDPGLVFYEQYF. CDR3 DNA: TGCAGCGACCCGGGACTAGTTTTCTACGAGCAGTACTTC.

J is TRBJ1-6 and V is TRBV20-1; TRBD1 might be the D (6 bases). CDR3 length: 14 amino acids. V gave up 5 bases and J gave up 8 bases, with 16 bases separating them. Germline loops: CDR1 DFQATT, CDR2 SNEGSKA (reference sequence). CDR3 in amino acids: CSAYREVSDSPLHF. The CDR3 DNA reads TGCAGTGCTTACAGGGAGGTCTCGGATTCACCCCTCCACTTT.

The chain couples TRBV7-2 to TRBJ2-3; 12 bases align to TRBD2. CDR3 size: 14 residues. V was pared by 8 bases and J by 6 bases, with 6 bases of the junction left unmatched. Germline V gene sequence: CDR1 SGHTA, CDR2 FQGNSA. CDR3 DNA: TGTGCCAGCGGCGGACTAGCGGGGCGGGATACGCAGTATTTT. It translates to CASGGLAGRDTQYF.

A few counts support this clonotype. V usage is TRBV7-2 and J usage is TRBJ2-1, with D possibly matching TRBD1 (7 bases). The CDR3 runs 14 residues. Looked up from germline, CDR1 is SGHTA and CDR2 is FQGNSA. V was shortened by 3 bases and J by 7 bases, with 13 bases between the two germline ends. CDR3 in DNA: TGTGCCAGCAGCTTTCAGGGGGGCGGGAATGAGCAGTTCTTC. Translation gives CASSFQGGGNEQFF.

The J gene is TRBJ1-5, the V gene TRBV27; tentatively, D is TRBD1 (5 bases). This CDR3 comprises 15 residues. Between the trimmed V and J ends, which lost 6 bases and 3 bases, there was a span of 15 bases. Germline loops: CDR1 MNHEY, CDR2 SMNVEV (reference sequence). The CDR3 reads CASSPWDGFNQPQHF. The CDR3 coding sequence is TGTGCCAGCAGCCCATGGGACGGTTTCAATCAGCCCCAGCATTTT.

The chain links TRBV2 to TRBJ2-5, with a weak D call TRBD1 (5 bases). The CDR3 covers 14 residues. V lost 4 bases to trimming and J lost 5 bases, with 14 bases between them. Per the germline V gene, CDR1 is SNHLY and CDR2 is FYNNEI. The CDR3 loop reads CASSVRVDGETQYF. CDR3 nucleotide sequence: TGTGCCAGCAGTGTCAGGGTGGATGGCGAGACCCAGTACTTC. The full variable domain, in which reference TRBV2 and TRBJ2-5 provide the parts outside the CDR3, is EPEVTQTPSHQVTQMGQEVILRCVPISNHLYFYWYRQILGQKVEFLVSFYNNEISEKSEIFDDQFSVERPDGSNFTLKIRSTKLEDSAMYFCASSVRVDGETQYFGPGTRLLVL.

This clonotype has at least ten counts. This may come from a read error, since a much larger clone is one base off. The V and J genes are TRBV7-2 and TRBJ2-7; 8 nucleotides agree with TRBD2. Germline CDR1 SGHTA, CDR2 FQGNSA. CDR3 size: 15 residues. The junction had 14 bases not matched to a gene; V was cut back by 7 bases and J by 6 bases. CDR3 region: CASNPGRAGAGEQYF. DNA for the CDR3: TGTGCCAGCAACCCGGGACGAGCGGGAGCTGGCGAGCAGTACTTC. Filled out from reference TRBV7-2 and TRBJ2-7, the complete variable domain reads GAGVSQSPSNKVTEKGKDVELRCDPISGHTALYWYRQSLGQGLEFLIYFQGNSAPDKSGLPSDRFSAERTGGSVSTLTIQRTQQEDSAVYLCASNPGRAGAGEQYFGPGTRLTVT.

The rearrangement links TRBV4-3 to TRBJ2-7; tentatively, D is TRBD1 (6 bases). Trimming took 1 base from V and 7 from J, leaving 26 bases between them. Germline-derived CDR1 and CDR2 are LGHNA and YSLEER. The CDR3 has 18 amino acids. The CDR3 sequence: CASSQGTPQGLGGLEQYF. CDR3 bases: TGCGCCAGCAGCCAAGGAACCCCACAGGGCCTTGGAGGATTGGAGCAGTACTTC.

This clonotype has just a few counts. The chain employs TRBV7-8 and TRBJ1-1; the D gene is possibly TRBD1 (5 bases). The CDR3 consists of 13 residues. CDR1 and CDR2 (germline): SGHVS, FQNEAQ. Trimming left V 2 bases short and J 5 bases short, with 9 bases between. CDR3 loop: CASSLWDLTEAFF. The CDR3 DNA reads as TGTGCCAGCAGCTTATGGGACCTGACTGAAGCTTTCTTT.

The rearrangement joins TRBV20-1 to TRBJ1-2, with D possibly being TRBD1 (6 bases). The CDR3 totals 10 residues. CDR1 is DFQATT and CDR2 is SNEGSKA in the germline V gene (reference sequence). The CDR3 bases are TGCAGGCCCAGGGGTCAGGGCTACACCTTC. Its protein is CRPRGQGYTF.

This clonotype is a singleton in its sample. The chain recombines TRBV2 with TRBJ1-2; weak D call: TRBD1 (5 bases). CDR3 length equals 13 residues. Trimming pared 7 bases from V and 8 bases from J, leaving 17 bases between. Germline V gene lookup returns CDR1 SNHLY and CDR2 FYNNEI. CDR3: CASTRMGRDGYTF. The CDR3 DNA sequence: TGTGCCAGCACCCGGATGGGGCGTGACGGCTACACCTTC. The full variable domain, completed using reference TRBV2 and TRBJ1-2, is EPEVTQTPSHQVTQMGQEVILRCVPISNHLYFYWYRQILGQKVEFLVSFYNNEISEKSEIFDDQFSVERPDGSNFTLKIRSTKLEDSAMYFCASTRMGRDGYTFGSGTRLTVV.

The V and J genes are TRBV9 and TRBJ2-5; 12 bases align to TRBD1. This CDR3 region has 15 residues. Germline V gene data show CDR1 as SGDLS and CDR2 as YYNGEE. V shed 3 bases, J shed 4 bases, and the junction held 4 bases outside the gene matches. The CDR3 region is CASSAGQGAGETQYF. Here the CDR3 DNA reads TGTGCCAGCAGCGCGGGACAGGGGGCAGGAGAGACCCAGTACTTC.

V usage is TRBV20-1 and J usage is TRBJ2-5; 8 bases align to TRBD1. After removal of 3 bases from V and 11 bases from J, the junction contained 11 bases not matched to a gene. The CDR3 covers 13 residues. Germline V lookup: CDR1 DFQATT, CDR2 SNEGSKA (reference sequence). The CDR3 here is CSASRTGPEEQYF. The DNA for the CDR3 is TGCAGTGCTAGCCGGACAGGGCCGGAGGAGCAGTACTTC.

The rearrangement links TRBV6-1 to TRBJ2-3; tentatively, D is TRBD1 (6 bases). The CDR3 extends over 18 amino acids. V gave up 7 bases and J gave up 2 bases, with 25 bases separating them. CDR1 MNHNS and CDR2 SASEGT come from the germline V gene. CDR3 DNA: TGTGCCAGCACCCACTGGGAACAGGGTTATCCCTTCACAGATACGCAGTATTTT. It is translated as CASTHWEQGYPFTDTQYF.

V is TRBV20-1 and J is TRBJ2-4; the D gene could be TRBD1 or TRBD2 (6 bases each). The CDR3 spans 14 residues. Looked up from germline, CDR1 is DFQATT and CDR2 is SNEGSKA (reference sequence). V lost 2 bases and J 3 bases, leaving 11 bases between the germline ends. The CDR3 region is CSARRGEVKNIQYF. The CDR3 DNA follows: TGCAGTGCTAGAAGGGGGGAGGTCAAAAACATTCAGTACTTC.